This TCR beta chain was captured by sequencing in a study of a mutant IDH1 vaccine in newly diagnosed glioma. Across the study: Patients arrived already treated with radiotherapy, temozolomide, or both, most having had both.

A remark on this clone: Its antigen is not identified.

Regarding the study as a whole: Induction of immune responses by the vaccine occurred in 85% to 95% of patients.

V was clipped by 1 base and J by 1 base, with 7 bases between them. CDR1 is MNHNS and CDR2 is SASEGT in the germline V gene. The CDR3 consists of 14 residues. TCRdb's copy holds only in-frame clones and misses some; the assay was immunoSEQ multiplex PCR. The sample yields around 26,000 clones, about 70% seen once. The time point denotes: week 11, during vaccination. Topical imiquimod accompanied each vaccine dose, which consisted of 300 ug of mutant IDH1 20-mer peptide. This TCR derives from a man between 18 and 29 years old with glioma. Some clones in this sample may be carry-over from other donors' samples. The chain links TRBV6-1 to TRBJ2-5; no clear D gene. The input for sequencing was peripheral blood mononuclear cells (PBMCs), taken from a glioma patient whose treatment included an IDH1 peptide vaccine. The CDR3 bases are TGTGCCAGCAGTGAAGTGGGGATCCAAGAGACCCAGTACTTC. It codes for CASSEVGIQETQYF.